The clone carrying this T cell receptor (beta chain) was picked up one time. Its antigen is unknown. Authors of the study amplified TCR beta CDR3 regions from RNA transcripts. RT-PCR in the first round (using the HTBI primer set) targeted the TCR CDR3. One entry per CDR3 protein results from TCRdb running MiXCR on the multiplex PCR reads. Counted here are 93,000 or so distinct CDR3 sequences, over 45% occurring once; the ten biggest clones make up 26%. The record originates from a study of T cells in Graves' hyperthyroidism and ophthalmopathy. Whole-study findings and limits: In blood, most of the thyroid clonotypes expanded above 0.001 were also present.

The ends were cut back, 0 bases at V and 8 bases at J, with 16 bases in the middle. CDR3 length: 14 residues. Germline V gives CDR1 DFQATT, CDR2 SNEGSKA (reference sequence). Clinical symptoms, serum thyroxine and TRAb, thyroid ultrasound and orbital computed tomography were used for the diagnoses. V and J are TRBV20-1 and TRBJ1-1; D ambiguous. Sequenced material: blood. The clonotype comes from a man in his forties with Graves' hyperthyroidism. CDR3 in DNA: TGCAGTGCTAGAGATAGGCCCAAGAGCACGGAAGCTTTCTTT. Protein: CSARDRPKSTEAFF.